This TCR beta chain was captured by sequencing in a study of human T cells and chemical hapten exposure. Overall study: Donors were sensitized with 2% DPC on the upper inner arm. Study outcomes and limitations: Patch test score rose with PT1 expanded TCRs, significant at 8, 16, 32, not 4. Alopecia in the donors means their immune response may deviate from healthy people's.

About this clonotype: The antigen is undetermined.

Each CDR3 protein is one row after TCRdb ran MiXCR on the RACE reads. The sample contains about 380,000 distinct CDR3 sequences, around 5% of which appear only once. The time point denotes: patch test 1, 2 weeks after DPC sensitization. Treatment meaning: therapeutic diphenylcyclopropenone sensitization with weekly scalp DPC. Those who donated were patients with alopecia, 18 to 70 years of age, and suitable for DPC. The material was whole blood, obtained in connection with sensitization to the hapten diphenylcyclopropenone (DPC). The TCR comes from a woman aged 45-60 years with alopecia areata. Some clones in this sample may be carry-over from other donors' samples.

The CDR3 DNA reads as TGTGCCAGCAAGACTCTAGCGGGAGAAGAGACCCAGTACTTC. It specifies CASKTLAGEETQYF. The chain employs TRBV6-2 or TRBV6-3 and TRBJ2-5, with 10 bases fitting TRBD2. The length of the CDR3 is 14 residues. With 7 bases clipped from V and 3 bases from J, the junction kept 5 bases outside the gene matches. The germline V gene encodes CDR1 MNHEY and CDR2 SVGEGT.